This TCR beta chain was sequenced during a study of blood T cell repertoires in COVID-19. In the study's own analysis: By means of reference gene primer amplification, nucleated cell counts were estimated. Generated by immunoSEQ multiplex PCR, the TCRdb table keeps only in-frame clones and is missing some. V and J calls and clone size are copied from that table; D and trimming were computed from the DNA. The profile covers 150,000 to 200,000 clones, with roughly 87% appearing a single time and approximately 1.4% taken by the ten largest. Losses at the gene ends were 3 bases for V and 5 bases for J; bases not matched to a gene: 16. CDR3 length: 17 residues. Per the germline V gene, CDR1 is SGDLS and CDR2 is YYNGEE.

The receptor's source is a woman between 45 and 65 years old with acute or convalescent COVID-19. Source material: peripheral blood. The chain uses TRBV9 and TRBJ2-7; 8 nucleotides align to TRBD1. DNA for the CDR3: TGTGCCAGCAGCGACGCCGTATTCAGGACAGGGTCAAACGAGCAGTACTTC. As protein: CASSDAVFRTGSNEQYF.